This TCR beta chain was observed in a study of metastatic and nonmetastatic thyroid tumors. Study-wide background: Samples came from malignant and benign thyroid patients, and repertoires were compared across blood and tumor or nodule tissue.

TCRdb recomputed clones from the PCR reads via MiXCR. The data show tens of thousands of clones, roughly 13% seen once. This clone was seen at least ten times. Thyroid surgery took place with no prior treatment in any patient. This TCR was sampled from a female donor with papillary thyroid cancer or a benign thyroid nodule (not recorded which). Some clones in this sample may be carry-over from other donors' samples. Sequencing was done on a sample of blood.

The CDR3 spells CASSRTGQRGEAFF. Written as DNA, the CDR3 is TGTGCCAGTAGTAGGACCGGACAGAGAGGTGAAGCTTTCTTT. V and J are TRBV19 and TRBJ1-1, with a weak D call TRBD1 (6 bases). In germline, CDR1 is LNHDA, CDR2 SQIVND (reference sequence). The CDR3 is 14 amino acids. V gave up 4 bases and J gave up 7 bases, with 16 bases separating them.